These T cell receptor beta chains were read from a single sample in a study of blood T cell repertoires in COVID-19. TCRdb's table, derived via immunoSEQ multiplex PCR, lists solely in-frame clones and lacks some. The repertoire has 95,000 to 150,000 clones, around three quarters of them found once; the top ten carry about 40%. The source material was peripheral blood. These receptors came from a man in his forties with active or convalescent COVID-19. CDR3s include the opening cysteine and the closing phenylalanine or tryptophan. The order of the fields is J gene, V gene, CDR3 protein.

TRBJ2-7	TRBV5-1	CASHRTGGSYEQYF
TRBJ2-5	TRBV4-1	CASSQEDRSRTQYF
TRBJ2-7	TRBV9	CASSPRGAGEQYF
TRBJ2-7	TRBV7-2	CASSLTGEQYF
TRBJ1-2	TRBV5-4	CASSSTGQGGSYGYTF
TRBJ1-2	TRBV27	CASSLADTHWSVYTF
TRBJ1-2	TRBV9	CASSVGDRVWYGYTF
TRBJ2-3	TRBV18	CASSRMGQRTSTDTQYF
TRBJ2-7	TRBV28	CASRPRGQGTYEQYF
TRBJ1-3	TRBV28	CASSRELRRYF
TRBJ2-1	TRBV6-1	CASSEFSGSNWEQFF
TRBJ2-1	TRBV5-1	CASSLDGVGTGSYNEQFF
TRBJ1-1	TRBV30	CACSTGGEAFF